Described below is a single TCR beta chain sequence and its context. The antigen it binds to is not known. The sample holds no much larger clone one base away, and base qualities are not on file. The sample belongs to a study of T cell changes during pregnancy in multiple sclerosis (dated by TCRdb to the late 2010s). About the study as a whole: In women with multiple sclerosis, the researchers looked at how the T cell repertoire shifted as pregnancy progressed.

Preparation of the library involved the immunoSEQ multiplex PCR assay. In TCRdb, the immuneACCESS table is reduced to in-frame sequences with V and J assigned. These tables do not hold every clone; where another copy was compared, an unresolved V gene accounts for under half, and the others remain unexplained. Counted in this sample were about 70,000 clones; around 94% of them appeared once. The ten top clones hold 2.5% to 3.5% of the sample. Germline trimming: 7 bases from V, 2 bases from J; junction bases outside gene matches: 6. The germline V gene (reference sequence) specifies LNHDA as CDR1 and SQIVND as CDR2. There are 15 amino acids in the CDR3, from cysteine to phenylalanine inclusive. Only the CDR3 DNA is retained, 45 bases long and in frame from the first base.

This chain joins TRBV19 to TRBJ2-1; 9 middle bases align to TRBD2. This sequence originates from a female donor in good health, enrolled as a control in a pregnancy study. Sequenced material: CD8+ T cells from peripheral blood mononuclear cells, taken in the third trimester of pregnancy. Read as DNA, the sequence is TGTGCCAGTACCCATAGCGGGGGTCCCTACAATGAGCAGTTCTTC. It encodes CASTHSGGPYNEQFF.